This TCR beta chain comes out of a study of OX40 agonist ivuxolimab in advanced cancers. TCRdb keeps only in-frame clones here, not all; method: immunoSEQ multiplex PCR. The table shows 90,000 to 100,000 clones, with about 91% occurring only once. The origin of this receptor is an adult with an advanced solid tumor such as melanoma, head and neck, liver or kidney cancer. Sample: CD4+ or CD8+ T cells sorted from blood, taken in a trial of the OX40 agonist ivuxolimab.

CDR3 coding DNA: TGTGCCAGCAGTGCCTTGGGACTTGGGGGCGAGCAGTACTTC. Translated, it gives CASSALGLGGEQYF. The rearrangement links TRBV6-1 to TRBJ2-7; perhaps TRBD2 as D (6 bases). The CDR3 spans 14 residues. CDR1 is MNHNS and CDR2 is SASEGT in the germline V gene. The germline V and J ends were trimmed by 4 bases and 6 bases, with 16 bases remaining between them.